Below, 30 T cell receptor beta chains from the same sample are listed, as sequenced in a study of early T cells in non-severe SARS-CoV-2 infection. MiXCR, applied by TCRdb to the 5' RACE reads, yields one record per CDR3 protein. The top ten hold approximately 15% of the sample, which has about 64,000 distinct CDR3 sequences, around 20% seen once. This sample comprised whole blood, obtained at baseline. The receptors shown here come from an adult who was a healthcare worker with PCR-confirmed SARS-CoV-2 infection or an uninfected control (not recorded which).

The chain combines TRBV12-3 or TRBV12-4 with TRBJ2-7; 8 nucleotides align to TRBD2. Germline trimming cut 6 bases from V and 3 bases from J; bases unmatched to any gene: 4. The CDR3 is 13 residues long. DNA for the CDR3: TGTGCCAGCAGGTCCGGGACTAGCTACGAGCAGTACTTC. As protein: CASRSGTSYEQYF.

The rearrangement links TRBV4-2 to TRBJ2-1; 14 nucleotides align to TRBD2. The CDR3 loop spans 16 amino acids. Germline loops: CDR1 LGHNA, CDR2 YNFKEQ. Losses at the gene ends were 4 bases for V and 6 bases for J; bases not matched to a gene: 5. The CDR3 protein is CASSLTGTSGGNEQFF. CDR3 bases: TGTGCCAGCAGCCTTACGGGGACTAGCGGGGGCAATGAGCAGTTCTTC.

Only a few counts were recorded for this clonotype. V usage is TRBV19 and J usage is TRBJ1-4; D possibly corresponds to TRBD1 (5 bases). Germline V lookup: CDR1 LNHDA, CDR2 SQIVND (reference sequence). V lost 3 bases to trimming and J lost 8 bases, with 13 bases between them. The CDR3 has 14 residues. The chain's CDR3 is CASSIPGQGEKLFF. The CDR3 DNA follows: TGTGCCAGTAGTATCCCTGGACAAGGCGAAAAACTGTTTTTT.

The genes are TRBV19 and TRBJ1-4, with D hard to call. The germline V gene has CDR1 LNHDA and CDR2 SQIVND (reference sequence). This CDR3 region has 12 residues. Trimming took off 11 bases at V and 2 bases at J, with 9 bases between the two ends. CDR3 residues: CASRGTNEKLFF. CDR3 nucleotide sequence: TGTGCCTCCCGCGGGACTAATGAAAAACTGTTTTTT.

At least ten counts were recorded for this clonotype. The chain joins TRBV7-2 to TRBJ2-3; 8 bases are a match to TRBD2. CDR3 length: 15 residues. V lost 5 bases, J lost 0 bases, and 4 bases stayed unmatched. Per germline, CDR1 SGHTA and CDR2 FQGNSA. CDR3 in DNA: TGTGCCAGCAGCGAAGCGGGGGCCAGCACAGATACGCAGTATTTT. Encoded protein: CASSEAGASTDTQYF.

CDR3 in DNA: TGTGCTAGTGGTTTGGTACTCGGAAAACTGTTTTTT. Amino acid sequence: CASGLVLGKLFF. V usage is TRBV12-5 and J usage is TRBJ1-4, with D unresolved. Germline V gene data show CDR1 as LGHNT and CDR2 as FRNRAP. CDR3 size: 12 residues. Trimming pared 0 bases from V and 10 bases from J, leaving 6 bases between.

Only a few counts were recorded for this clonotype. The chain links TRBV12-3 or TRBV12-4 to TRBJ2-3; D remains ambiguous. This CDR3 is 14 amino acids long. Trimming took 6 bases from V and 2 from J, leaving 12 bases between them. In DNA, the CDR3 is TGTGCCAGCAGCCAGGACGGACCCACAGATACGCAGTATTTT. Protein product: CASSQDGPTDTQYF.

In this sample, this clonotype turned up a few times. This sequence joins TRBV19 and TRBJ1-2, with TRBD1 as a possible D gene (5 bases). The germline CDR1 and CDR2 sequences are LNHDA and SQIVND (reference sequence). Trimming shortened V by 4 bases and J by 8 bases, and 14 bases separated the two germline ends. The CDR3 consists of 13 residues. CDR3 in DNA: TGTGCCAGTAGTAATCGGGACCCTGGCGGCTACACCTTC. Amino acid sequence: CASSNRDPGGYTF. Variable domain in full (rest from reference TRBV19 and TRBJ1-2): DGGITQSPKYLFRKEGQNVTLSCEQNLNHDAMYWYRQDPGQGLRLIYYSQIVNDFQKGDIAEGYSVSREKKESFPLTVTSAQKNPTAFYLCASSNRDPGGYTFGSGTRLTVV.

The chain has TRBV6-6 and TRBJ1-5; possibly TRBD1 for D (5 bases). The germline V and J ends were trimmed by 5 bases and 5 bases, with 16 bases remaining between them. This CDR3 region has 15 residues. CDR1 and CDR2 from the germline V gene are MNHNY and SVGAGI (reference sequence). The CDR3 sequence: CASSTPGGGYQPQHF. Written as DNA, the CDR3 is TGTGCCAGCAGTACCCCAGGCGGGGGGTATCAGCCCCAGCATTTT.

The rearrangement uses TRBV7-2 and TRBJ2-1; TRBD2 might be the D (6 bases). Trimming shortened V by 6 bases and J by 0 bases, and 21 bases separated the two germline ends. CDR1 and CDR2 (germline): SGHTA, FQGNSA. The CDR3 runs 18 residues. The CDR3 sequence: CASSNRRGFSDSYNEQFF. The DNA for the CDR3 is TGTGCCAGCAGTAATAGGCGGGGATTTAGTGACTCCTACAATGAGCAGTTCTTC.

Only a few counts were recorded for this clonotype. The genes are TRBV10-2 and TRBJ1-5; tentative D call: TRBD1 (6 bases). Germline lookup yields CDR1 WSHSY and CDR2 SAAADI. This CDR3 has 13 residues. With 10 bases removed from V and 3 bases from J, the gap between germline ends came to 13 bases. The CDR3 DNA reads TGCGCCACGACCCGGGACAACAATCAGCCCCAGCATTTT. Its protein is CATTRDNNQPQHF.

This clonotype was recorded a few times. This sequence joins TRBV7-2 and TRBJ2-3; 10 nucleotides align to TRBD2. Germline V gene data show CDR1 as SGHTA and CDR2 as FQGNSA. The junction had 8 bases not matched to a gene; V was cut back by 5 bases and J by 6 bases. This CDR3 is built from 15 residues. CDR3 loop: CASSPSGGAGDTQYF. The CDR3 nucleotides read TGTGCCAGCAGCCCCAGCGGGGGGGCCGGGGATACGCAGTATTTT.

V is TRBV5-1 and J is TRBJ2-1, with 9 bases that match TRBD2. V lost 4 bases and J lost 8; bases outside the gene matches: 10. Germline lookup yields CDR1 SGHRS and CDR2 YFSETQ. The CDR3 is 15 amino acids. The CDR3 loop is CASSVGTSIEYEQFF. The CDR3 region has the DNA TGCGCCAGCAGCGTCGGGACTAGCATAGAATATGAGCAGTTCTTC.

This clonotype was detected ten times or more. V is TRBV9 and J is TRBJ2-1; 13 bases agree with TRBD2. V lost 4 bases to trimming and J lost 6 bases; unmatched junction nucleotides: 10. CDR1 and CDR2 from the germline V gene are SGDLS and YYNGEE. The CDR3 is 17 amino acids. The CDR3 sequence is CASSKLAGGPGANEQFF. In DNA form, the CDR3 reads TGTGCCAGCAGCAAACTAGCGGGGGGGCCCGGGGCCAATGAGCAGTTCTTC. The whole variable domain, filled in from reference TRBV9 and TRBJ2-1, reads DSGVTQTPKHLITATGQRVTLRCSPRSGDLSVYWYQQSLDQGLQFLIQYYNGEERAKGNILERFSAQQFPDLHSELNLSSLELGDSALYFCASSKLAGGPGANEQFFGPGTRLTVL.

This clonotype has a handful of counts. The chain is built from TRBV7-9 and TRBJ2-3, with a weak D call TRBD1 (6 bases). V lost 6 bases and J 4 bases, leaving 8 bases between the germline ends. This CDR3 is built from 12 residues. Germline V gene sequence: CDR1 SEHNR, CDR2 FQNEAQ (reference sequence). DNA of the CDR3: TGTGCCAGCAGATACAGGGCAGATACGCAGTATTTT. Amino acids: CASRYRADTQYF.

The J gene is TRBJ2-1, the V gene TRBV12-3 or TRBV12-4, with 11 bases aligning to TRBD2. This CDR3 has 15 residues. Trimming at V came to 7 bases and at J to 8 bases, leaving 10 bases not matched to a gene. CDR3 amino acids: CASTSRLAGGHEQFF. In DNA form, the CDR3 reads TGTGCCAGCACCAGTCGGCTAGCGGGGGGCCATGAGCAGTTCTTC.

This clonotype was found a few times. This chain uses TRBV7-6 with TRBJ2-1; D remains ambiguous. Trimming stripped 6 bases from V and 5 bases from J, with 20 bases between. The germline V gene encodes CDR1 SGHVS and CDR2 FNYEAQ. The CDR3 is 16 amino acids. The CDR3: CASSSTPADGNNEQFF. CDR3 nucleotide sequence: TGTGCCAGCAGTTCAACACCTGCGGACGGAAACAATGAGCAGTTCTTC.

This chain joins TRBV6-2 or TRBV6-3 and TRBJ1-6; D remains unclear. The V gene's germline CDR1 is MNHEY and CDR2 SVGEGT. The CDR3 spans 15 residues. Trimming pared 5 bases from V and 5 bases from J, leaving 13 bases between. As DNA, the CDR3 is TGTGCCAGCAGTAGCCCGGACGGCCATAATTCACCCCTCCACTTT. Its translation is CASSSPDGHNSPLHF.

The CDR3 coding sequence is TGTGCCAGCTACCGCATTGGTGGAGCCTACGAGCAGTACTTC. Translation gives CASYRIGGAYEQYF. The rearrangement joins TRBV6-2 or TRBV6-3 to TRBJ2-7; no definite D call. CDR3 size: 14 residues. V lost 8 bases and J 2 bases, leaving 16 bases between the germline ends. Germline-derived CDR1 and CDR2 are MNHEY and SVGEGT.

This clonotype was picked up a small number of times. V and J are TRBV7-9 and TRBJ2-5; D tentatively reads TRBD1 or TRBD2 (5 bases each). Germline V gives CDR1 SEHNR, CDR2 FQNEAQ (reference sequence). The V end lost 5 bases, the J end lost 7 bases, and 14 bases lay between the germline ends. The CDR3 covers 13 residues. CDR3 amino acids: CASSPGSVGTQYF. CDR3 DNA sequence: TGTGCCAGCAGCCCAGGGAGCGTAGGGACCCAGTACTTC.

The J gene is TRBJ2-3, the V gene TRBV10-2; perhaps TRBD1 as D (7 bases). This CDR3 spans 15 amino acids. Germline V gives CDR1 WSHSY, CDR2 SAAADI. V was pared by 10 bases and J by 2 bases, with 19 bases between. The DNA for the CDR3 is TGCGCCACCCAGGGGGGATGGGGGGCCACAGATACGCAGTATTTT. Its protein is CATQGGWGATDTQYF.

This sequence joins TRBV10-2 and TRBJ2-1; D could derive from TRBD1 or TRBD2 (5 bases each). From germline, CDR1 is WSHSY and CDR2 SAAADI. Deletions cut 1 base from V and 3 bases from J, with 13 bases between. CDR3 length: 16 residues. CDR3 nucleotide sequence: TGCGCCAGCAGTGAGTACGGGACCACGGACTACAATGAGCAGTTCTTC. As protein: CASSEYGTTDYNEQFF.

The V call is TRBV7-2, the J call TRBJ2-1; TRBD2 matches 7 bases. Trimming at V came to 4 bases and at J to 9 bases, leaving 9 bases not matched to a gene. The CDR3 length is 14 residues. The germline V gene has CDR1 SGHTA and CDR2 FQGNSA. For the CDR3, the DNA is TGTGCCAGCAGCTCCACTATACTAGCGACTGAGCAGTTCTTC. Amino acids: CASSSTILATEQFF.

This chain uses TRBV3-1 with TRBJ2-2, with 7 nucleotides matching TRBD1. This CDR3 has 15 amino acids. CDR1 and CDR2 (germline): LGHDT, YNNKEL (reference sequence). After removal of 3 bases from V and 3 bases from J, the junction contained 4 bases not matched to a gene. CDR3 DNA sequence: TGTGCCAGCAGCCACGCGACAGGGTACACCGGGGAGCTGTTTTTT. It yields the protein CASSHATGYTGELFF.

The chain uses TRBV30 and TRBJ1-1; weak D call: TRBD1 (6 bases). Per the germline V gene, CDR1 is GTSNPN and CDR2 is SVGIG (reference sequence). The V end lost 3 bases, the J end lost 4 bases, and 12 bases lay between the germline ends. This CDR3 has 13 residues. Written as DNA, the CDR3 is TGTGCCTGGAGGATAGGGGGTGGCACTGAAGCTTTCTTT. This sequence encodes CAWRIGGGTEAFF.

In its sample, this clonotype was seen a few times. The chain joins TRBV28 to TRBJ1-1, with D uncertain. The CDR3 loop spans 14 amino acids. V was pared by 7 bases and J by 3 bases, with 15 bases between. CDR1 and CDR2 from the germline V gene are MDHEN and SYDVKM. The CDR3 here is CASTASGPDTEAFF. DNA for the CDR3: TGTGCCAGCACCGCTAGCGGGCCGGACACTGAAGCTTTCTTT. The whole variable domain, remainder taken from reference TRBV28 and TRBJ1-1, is DVKVTQSSRYLVKRTGEKVFLECVQDMDHENMFWYRQDPGLGLRLIYFSYDVKMKEKGDIPEGYSVSREKKERFSLILESASTNQTSMYLCASTASGPDTEAFFGQGTRLTVV.

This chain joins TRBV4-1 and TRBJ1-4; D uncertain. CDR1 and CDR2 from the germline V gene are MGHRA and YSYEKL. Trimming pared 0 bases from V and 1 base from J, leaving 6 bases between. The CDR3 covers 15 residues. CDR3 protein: CASSQEWLTNEKLFF. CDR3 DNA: TGCGCCAGCAGCCAAGAGTGGTTAACTAATGAAAAACTGTTTTTT.

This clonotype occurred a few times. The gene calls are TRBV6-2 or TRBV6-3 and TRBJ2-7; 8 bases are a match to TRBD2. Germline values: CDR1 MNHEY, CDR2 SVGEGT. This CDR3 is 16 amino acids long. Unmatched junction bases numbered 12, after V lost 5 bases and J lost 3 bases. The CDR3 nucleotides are TGTGCCAGCAGTACTCAGACCGGGACTAGGGTCTACGAGCAGTACTTC. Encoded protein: CASSTQTGTRVYEQYF.

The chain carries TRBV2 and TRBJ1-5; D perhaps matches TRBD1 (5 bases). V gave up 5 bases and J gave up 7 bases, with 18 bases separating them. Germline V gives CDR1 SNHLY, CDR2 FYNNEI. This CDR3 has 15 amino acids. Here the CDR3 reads CASSPGDSLGQPQHF. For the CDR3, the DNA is TGTGCCAGCAGTCCGGGGGACTCCCTCGGACAGCCCCAGCATTTT.

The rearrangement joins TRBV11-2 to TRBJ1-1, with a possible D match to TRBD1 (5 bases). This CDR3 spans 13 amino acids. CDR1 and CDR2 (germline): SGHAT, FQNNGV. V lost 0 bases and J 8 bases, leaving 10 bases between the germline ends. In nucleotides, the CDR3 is TGTGCCAGCAGCTTAGAGCGGGCAGGGGAAGCTTTCTTT. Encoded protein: CASSLERAGEAFF.